These 19 T cell receptor beta chains came from one sample sequenced in a study of T cells after posttransplantation cyclophosphamide. The method was immunoSEQ multiplex PCR; TCRdb's version includes in-frame clones alone and lacks a portion of them. The table shows approximately 32,000 clones, with 70% to 90% occurring only once. Sequenced input: PBMCs. These receptor sequences come from a woman aged 40 to 55 with a blood cancer, CMV-positive, and with a related stem cell donor.

V gene TRBV2 combines with J gene TRBJ1-4; the match to TRBD1 covers 7 bases. This CDR3 has 13 amino acids. In germline, CDR1 is SNHLY, CDR2 FYNNEI. V shed 7 bases, J shed 2 bases, and the junction held 1 base outside the gene matches. The CDR3 loop reads CASIQGTNEKLFF. CDR3 coding DNA: TGTGCCAGCATACAGGGGACTAATGAAAAACTGTTTTTT.

This chain's CDR3 is CASSPRLADSTDTQYF. The CDR3 DNA sequence: TGTGCCAGCAGCCCGCGACTAGCGGATAGCACAGATACGCAGTATTTT. This chain uses TRBV7-2 with TRBJ2-3; 9 bases are a match to TRBD2. The V gene's germline CDR1 is SGHTA and CDR2 FQGNSA. The CDR3 covers 16 residues. J lost 0 bases, V lost 5 bases, and 6 bases had no gene match.

CDR3 amino acids: CSVSGLANTGELFF. The CDR3 nucleotides are TGCAGCGTCTCAGGGTTGGCAAACACCGGGGAGCTGTTTTTT. The chain links TRBV29-1 to TRBJ2-2; D is perhaps TRBD1 (5 bases). Per germline, CDR1 SQVTM and CDR2 ANQGSEA. The CDR3 runs to 14 residues. Trimming took off 6 bases at V and 2 bases at J, with 13 bases between the two ends.

The chain recombines TRBV4-3 with TRBJ2-7; D is perhaps TRBD1 (6 bases). Germline CDR1 LGHNA, CDR2 YSLEER. The CDR3 sequence is 16 residues long. Trimming pared 3 bases from V and 2 bases from J, leaving 17 bases between. CDR3 DNA: TGCGCCAGCAGCCAGGCACAGGGAGACGGGGCCTACGAGCAGTACTTC. Translated: CASSQAQGDGAYEQYF.

The chain is built from TRBV28 and TRBJ1-4; 11 bases agree with TRBD1. The germline V gene has CDR1 MDHEN and CDR2 SYDVKM. This CDR3 region has 14 residues. After removal of 6 bases from V and 7 bases from J, the junction contained 4 bases not matched to a gene. Here the CDR3 reads CASSPDRGREKLFF. CDR3 coding DNA: TGTGCCAGCAGCCCGGACAGGGGGCGTGAAAAACTGTTTTTT.

The chain links TRBV19 to TRBJ2-4, with D perhaps TRBD1 (5 bases). In germline, CDR1 is LNHDA, CDR2 SQIVND (reference sequence). The CDR3 is made up of 16 amino acids. V was trimmed by 5 bases and J by 6 bases, leaving 20 bases between them. CDR3 residues: CASSPGARQSRNIQYF. The CDR3 bases are TGTGCCAGTAGTCCTGGGGCGCGGCAGTCTAGAAACATTCAGTACTTC.

The chain uses TRBV11-2 and TRBJ2-7; 13 bases agree with TRBD2. V shed 4 bases and J 1 base; nucleotides not matched to a gene: 1. CDR1 is SGHAT and CDR2 is FQNNGV in the germline V gene. The CDR3 is 15 residues long. Here the CDR3 DNA reads TGTGCCAGCAGCTCGGGACTAGCGGGATCCTACGAGCAGTACTTC. Translated, it gives CASSSGLAGSYEQYF.

The V call is TRBV4-1, the J call TRBJ2-1; the D gene is possibly TRBD1 (8 bases). V was clipped by 2 bases and J by 8 bases, with 16 bases between them. In germline, CDR1 is MGHRA, CDR2 YSYEKL. CDR3 size: 15 residues. CDR3 DNA: TGCGCCAGCAGCCAACCTGGACAGGGAGGGTATGAGCAGTTCTTC. It codes for CASSQPGQGGYEQFF.

This chain connects TRBV23-1 to TRBJ1-6; D ambiguous. TRBV23-1 is an ORF; its function is uncertain. Trimming pared 4 bases from V and 3 bases from J, leaving 4 bases between. The CDR3 is 13 amino acids. The DNA for the CDR3 is TGCGCCAGCAGTCCCCTCTATAATTCACCCCTCCACTTT. Translating gives CASSPLYNSPLHF.

The chain carries TRBV10-1 and TRBJ2-5, with TRBD2 matching 9 bases. The J call may be faulty, since TRBJ2-7 better matches the DNA end. Germline CDR1 is WNHNN and CDR2 is SYGVQD (reference sequence). This CDR3 contains 15 residues. The DNA for the CDR3 is TGCGCCAGCAGTGAGTCGGCGGGGGGGCCGGGCGAGCAGTACTTC. Encoded protein: CASSESAGGPGEQYF.

This chain links TRBV19 with TRBJ1-3, with TRBD1 identical over 7 bases. Unmatched junction bases numbered 9, after V lost 6 bases and J lost 4 bases. The germline gives CDR1 LNHDA, CDR2 SQIVND (reference sequence). The CDR3 spans 15 residues. The CDR3 is CASSREGARGNTIYF. CDR3 DNA sequence: TGTGCCAGTAGCCGCGAGGGGGCGAGAGGAAACACCATATATTTT.

The chain carries TRBV19 and TRBJ1-2; no definite D call. CDR1 LNHDA and CDR2 SQIVND come from the germline V gene (reference sequence). The CDR3 runs 13 residues. The ends were cut back, 5 bases at V and 3 bases at J, with 10 bases in the middle. Written as DNA, the CDR3 is TGTGCCAGTAGTTCCCGGGTTGACTATGGCTACACCTTC. Its protein product is CASSSRVDYGYTF.

This clone has only one observation. The chain combines TRBV11-2 with TRBJ1-4; D remains ambiguous. V was clipped by 4 bases and J by 8 bases, with 17 bases between them. This CDR3 comprises 15 residues. The germline CDR1 and CDR2 sequences are SGHAT and FQNNGV. In nucleotides, the CDR3 is TGTGCCAGCAGCTCACTTGGGGAGCAGGAAGAAAAACTGTTTTTT. Its translation: CASSSLGEQEEKLFF.

The chain couples TRBV6-1 to TRBJ2-3, with D maybe TRBD1 (5 bases). The CDR3 loop spans 15 amino acids. V lost 4 bases to trimming and J lost 2 bases, with 13 bases between them. CDR1 and CDR2 (germline): MNHNS, SASEGT. The CDR3: CASSAGTGNTDTQYF. In DNA, the CDR3 is TGTGCCAGCAGTGCCGGAACAGGAAACACAGATACGCAGTATTTT.

The chain combines TRBV28 with TRBJ1-5, with 9 bases identical to TRBD1. The CDR3 is 12 amino acids. Germline V gene data show CDR1 as MDHEN and CDR2 as SYDVKM. Losses at the gene ends were 8 bases for V and 6 bases for J; bases not matched to a gene: 2. The CDR3 here is CASRGQGQPQHF. The DNA for the CDR3 is TGTGCCAGCCGGGGACAGGGTCAGCCCCAGCATTTT.

The chain links TRBV7-6 to TRBJ2-7; 9 nucleotides line up with TRBD2. The germline V gene has CDR1 SGHVS and CDR2 FNYEAQ. V was clipped by 1 base and J by 6 bases; unmatched bases: 7. The CDR3 has 15 amino acids. The CDR3 loop reads CASSLVAGGAGEQYF. CDR3 sequence (DNA): TGTGCCAGCAGCTTAGTTGCGGGGGGGGCGGGCGAGCAGTACTTC.

The chain couples TRBV5-1 to TRBJ1-5; a weak D match, TRBD1 (6 bases). The V gene lost 1 base and the J gene lost 10 bases, with 12 bases spanning the gap. Germline V lookup: CDR1 SGHRS, CDR2 YFSETQ. The CDR3 sequence is 13 residues long. The DNA of the CDR3 is TGCGCCAGCAGCTTGACAGGGAGGGAACCCCAGCATTTT. Protein: CASSLTGREPQHF.

The chain carries TRBV4-1 and TRBJ1-6; D remains ambiguous. Trimming stripped 0 bases from V and 14 bases from J, with 5 bases between. This CDR3 region has 11 residues. CDR1 MGHRA and CDR2 YSYEKL come from the germline V gene. The chain's CDR3 is CASSQERTLHF. The DNA for the CDR3 is TGCGCCAGCAGCCAAGAGAGGACCCTCCACTTT.

The chain carries TRBV29-1 and TRBJ1-2; 9 positions agree with TRBD1. V was clipped by 3 bases and J by 3 bases; unmatched bases: 2. The CDR3 has 13 residues. Per the germline V gene, CDR1 is SQVTM and CDR2 is ANQGSEA. The CDR3 here is CSVEGDRDYGYTF. In DNA form, the CDR3 reads TGCAGCGTTGAGGGGGACAGGGACTATGGCTACACCTTC.